This T cell receptor beta chain derives from a study of T cells after yellow fever vaccination. TCRdb reanalysed the 5' RACE reads using MiXCR and keeps one entry per CDR3 protein. The table has 350,000 to 450,000 distinct CDR3 sequences, 18% seen once. Germline lookup yields CDR1 SGHRS and CDR2 YFSETQ. V was clipped by 4 bases and J by 1 base; unmatched bases: 10. The length of the CDR3 is 17 residues. Material: PBMCs, obtained before the yellow fever booster vaccination. The genes are TRBV5-1 and TRBJ2-4; 8 bases agree with TRBD1. The TCR was taken from a man aged 18-30 years who received the YFV17D yellow fever vaccine. CDR3 region: CASSPRQGFAAKNIQYF. For the CDR3, the DNA is TGCGCCAGCAGCCCTCGACAGGGGTTCGCGGCCAAAAACATTCAGTACTTC.